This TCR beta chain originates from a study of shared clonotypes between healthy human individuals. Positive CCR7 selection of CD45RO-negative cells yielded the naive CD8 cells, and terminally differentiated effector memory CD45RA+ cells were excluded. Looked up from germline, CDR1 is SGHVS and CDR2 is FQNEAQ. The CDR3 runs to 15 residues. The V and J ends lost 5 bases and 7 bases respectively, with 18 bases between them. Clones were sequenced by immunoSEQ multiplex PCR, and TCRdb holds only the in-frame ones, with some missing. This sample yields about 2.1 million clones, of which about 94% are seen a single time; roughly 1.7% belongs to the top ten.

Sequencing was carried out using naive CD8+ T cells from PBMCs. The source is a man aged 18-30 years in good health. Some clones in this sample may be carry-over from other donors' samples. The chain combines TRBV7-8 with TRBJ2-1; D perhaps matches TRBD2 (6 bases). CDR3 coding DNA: TGTGCCAGCAGCCCACGACTAGAGGGTTTAAATGAGCAGTTCTTC. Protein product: CASSPRLEGLNEQFF.